A single sample gave rise to the 25 T cell receptor beta chains below, sequenced in a study of blood T cell repertoires in COVID-19. Produced via immunoSEQ multiplex PCR; TCRdb's table is partial and in-frame only. The table lists 200,000 to 250,000 clones, more than 75% of them singletons. Sequences were obtained from peripheral blood. The receptors originated from a woman of 80 years or more with COVID-19, enrolled during active disease.

The rearrangement links TRBV27 to TRBJ2-3, with 7 bases lining up with TRBD2. Germline lookup yields CDR1 MNHEY and CDR2 SMNVEV (reference sequence). V lost 8 bases and J lost 4; bases outside the gene matches: 12. The CDR3 totals 15 residues. The CDR3 loop is CASSTSGTTSDTQYF. The CDR3 DNA is TGTGCCAGCTCCACCAGCGGGACTACTTCAGATACGCAGTATTTT.

The chain employs TRBV27 and TRBJ2-7; D gene ambiguous. The CDR3 runs 11 residues. Germline V gives CDR1 MNHEY, CDR2 SMNVEV (reference sequence). V gave up 6 bases and J gave up 3 bases, with 6 bases separating them. The CDR3 nucleotides read TGTGCCAGCAGGGGCTACTACGAGCAGTACTTC. Translating gives CASRGYYEQYF.

The chain employs TRBV5-4 and TRBJ2-5; TRBD1 aligns across 7 bases. This CDR3 contains 15 residues. CDR1 SGHNT and CDR2 YYREEE come from the germline V gene (reference sequence). Trimming cost V 0 bases and J 5 bases; bases outside gene matches: 7. CDR3 bases: TGTGCCAGCAGCTTGGGCGACAGGGCCACGGAGACCCAGTACTTC. It translates to CASSLGDRATETQYF. Based on the CDR3 plus reference TRBV5-4 and TRBJ2-5, the full variable domain is ETGVTQSPTHLIKTRGQQVTLRCSSQSGHNTVSWYQQALGQGPQFIFQYYREEENGRGNFPPRFSGLQFPNYSSELNVNALELDDSALYLCASSLGDRATETQYFGPGTRLLVL.

This clone was observed a single time. J is TRBJ1-6 and V is TRBV30; no definite D call. CDR1 is GTSNPN, CDR2 SVGIG, per germline (reference sequence). V dropped 6 bases and J dropped 6 bases, with 9 bases sitting between them. CDR3 size: 12 residues. CDR3 in amino acids: CACQALNSPLHF. CDR3 DNA: TGTGCCTGCCAGGCCCTTAATTCACCCCTCCACTTT.

This clone has a handful of counts. The CDR3 bases are TGTGCCAGCAGCCCCTGGGGGCAGGGGGCCAGTCAGCCCCAGCATTTT. This translates into CASSPWGQGASQPQHF. The chain carries TRBV3-1 (or the pseudogene TRBV3-2) and TRBJ1-5, with TRBD1 matching over 8 bases. The CDR3 runs to 16 residues. CDR1 and CDR2 from the germline V gene are LGHDT and YNNKEL (reference sequence). The junction had 11 bases not matched to a gene; V was cut back by 4 bases and J by 6 bases.

In nucleotides, the CDR3 is TGTGCCAGCAGCCAAGGACAGAGCAGTACGCAGTATTTT. Protein sequence: CASSQGQSSTQYF. V is TRBV3-1 (or the pseudogene TRBV3-2) and J is TRBJ2-3, with TRBD1 as a possible D gene (5 bases). Germline CDR1 LGHDT, CDR2 YNNKEL (reference sequence). This CDR3 is built from 13 residues. The V end was cut by 1 base, the J end by 8 bases, with 10 bases between.

The chain couples TRBV7-9 to TRBJ1-1; D is uncertain. This CDR3 spans 11 amino acids. V lost 4 bases and J lost 2, with 2 bases in between. CDR1 and CDR2 (germline): SEHNR, FQNEAQ (reference sequence). The CDR3: CASSSNTEAFF. The CDR3 DNA reads TGTGCCAGCAGCTCTAACACTGAAGCTTTCTTT.

The chain couples TRBV4-3 to TRBJ1-2; TRBD1 might be the D (5 bases). Looked up from germline, CDR1 is LGHNA and CDR2 is YSLEER. The CDR3 consists of 15 residues. Trimming stripped 0 bases from V and 8 bases from J, with 16 bases between. Here the CDR3 reads CASSQDWALGAGYTF. The CDR3 nucleotides are TGCGCCAGCAGCCAAGATTGGGCCCTAGGGGCCGGCTACACCTTC.

This clone was seen a single time. V is TRBV6-2 or TRBV6-3 and J is TRBJ2-7, with D tentatively TRBD1 (5 bases). Trimming removed 6 bases at V and 5 bases at J, with 14 bases between. Germline V gene sequence: CDR1 MNHEY, CDR2 SVGEGT. The CDR3 contains 13 residues. CDR3 region: CASSLYPGNEQYF. DNA of the CDR3: TGTGCCAGCAGCCTTTACCCAGGGAACGAGCAGTACTTC.

In its sample, this clone was seen once. The CDR3 bases are TGTGCCAGCTCACCCCCCGGGGTCGACGAGCAGTACTTC. Protein sequence: CASSPPGVDEQYF. V is TRBV18 and J is TRBJ2-7; possible D gene TRBD2, 5 bases. CDR1 KGHSH and CDR2 LQKENI come from the germline V gene. This CDR3 comprises 13 residues. With 3 bases removed from V and 5 bases from J, the gap between germline ends came to 11 bases.

The chain joins TRBV30 to TRBJ1-2; D may be TRBD1 (6 bases). V dropped 2 bases and J dropped 3 bases, with 10 bases sitting between them. The CDR3 is 13 amino acids. The germline V gene encodes CDR1 GTSNPN and CDR2 SVGIG (reference sequence). The CDR3 spells CAWSKTGYYGYTF. CDR3 sequence (DNA): TGTGCCTGGAGTAAAACAGGGTACTATGGCTACACCTTC.

The genes are TRBV27 and TRBJ1-2, with a weak D call TRBD1 (5 bases). The ends were cut back, 4 bases at V and 5 bases at J, with 14 bases in the middle. The germline V gene has CDR1 MNHEY and CDR2 SMNVEV (reference sequence). There are 14 residues in the CDR3. In DNA form, the CDR3 reads TGTGCCAGCAGTTCAGGGCCCGGAGTTTATGGCTACACCTTC. It encodes CASSSGPGVYGYTF.

V usage is TRBV7-9 and J usage is TRBJ2-1; TRBD2 matches at 12 bases. The J segment lost 0 bases and the V segment lost 4 bases, leaving 7 bases of the junction unmatched. Germline V gene lookup returns CDR1 SEHNR and CDR2 FQNEAQ (reference sequence). The CDR3 is 18 residues long. The CDR3 DNA follows: TGTGCCAGCAGCTCTGGGACTAGCGGGCAGAGCTCCTACAATGAGCAGTTCTTC. Translated: CASSSGTSGQSSYNEQFF. The full variable domain, with the rest looked up from reference TRBV7-9 and TRBJ2-1, is DTGVSQNPRHKITKRGQNVTFRCDPISEHNRLYWYRQTLGQGPEFLTYFQNEAQLEKSRLLSDRFSAERPKGSFSTLEIQRTEQGDSAMYLCASSSGTSGQSSYNEQFFGPGTRLTVL.

The chain recombines TRBV9 with TRBJ2-2; TRBD2 aligns across 10 bases. V shed 3 bases, J shed 5 bases, and the junction held 7 bases outside the gene matches. This CDR3 has 16 residues. CDR1 is SGDLS, CDR2 YYNGEE, per germline. The CDR3, as DNA: TGTGCCAGCAGCGGTCCTAGCGGGGGTGTGACCGGGGAGCTGTTTTTT. It is translated as CASSGPSGGVTGELFF.

The J gene is TRBJ1-1, the V gene TRBV28, with TRBD1 matching 8 bases. The length of the CDR3 is 13 residues. V lost 5 bases, J lost 10 bases, and 9 bases stayed unmatched. Per germline, CDR1 MDHEN and CDR2 SYDVKM. The CDR3 region has the DNA TGTGCCAGCAGTAGTGACAGGGGAGGACTAGCTTTCTTT. Protein: CASSSDRGGLAFF.

This clone was recorded a few times. V gene TRBV4-1 combines with J gene TRBJ2-7; no clear D gene. This CDR3 is 15 amino acids long. Germline values: CDR1 MGHRA, CDR2 YSYEKL. The ends were cut back, 4 bases at V and 1 base at J, with 14 bases in the middle. The CDR3 loop reads CASSRGTPESYEQYF. The CDR3 bases are TGCGCCAGCAGCCGCGGTACACCAGAATCCTACGAGCAGTACTTC.

Concerning this clone itself: Additional DNA sequences in this sample encode the identical CDR3. The chain couples TRBV7-3 to TRBJ1-1; 7 bases map to TRBD1. Trimming removed 5 bases from V and 1 base from J; junction bases left unmatched: 4. CDR1 and CDR2 (germline): SGHTA, FQGTGA. This CDR3 has 14 amino acids. CDR3 protein: CASSPGGRNTEAFF. CDR3 coding DNA: TGTGCCAGCAGCCCAGGGGGGAGGAACACTGAAGCTTTCTTT.

The rearrangement uses TRBV27 and TRBJ2-1, with D tentatively TRBD2 (5 bases). Germline lookup yields CDR1 MNHEY and CDR2 SMNVEV (reference sequence). The CDR3 has 14 amino acids. V lost 9 bases and J 3 bases, leaving 15 bases between the germline ends. The CDR3 sequence is CASMKAGRYNEQFF. For the CDR3, the DNA is TGTGCCAGTATGAAGGCGGGTCGCTACAATGAGCAGTTCTTC.

In this sample, this clone turned up once. The V call is TRBV20-1, the J call TRBJ2-1, with a weak D call TRBD1 (5 bases). CDR1 and CDR2 (germline): DFQATT, SNEGSKA (reference sequence). Between the trimmed V and J ends, which lost 3 bases and 2 bases, there was a span of 11 bases. This CDR3 region has 14 residues. This CDR3 reads CSASQGRAYNEQFF. Written as DNA, the CDR3 is TGCAGTGCTAGTCAGGGTAGAGCCTACAATGAGCAGTTCTTC.

V and J are TRBV18 and TRBJ2-5, with a weak D call TRBD1 (6 bases). CDR1 is KGHSH and CDR2 is LQKENI in the germline V gene. V was clipped by 6 bases and J by 5 bases, with 22 bases between them. The CDR3 has 16 residues. This CDR3 is CASSFTQQGRGETQYF. The CDR3 DNA reads as TGTGCCAGCTCCTTCACCCAACAGGGCCGCGGGGAGACCCAGTACTTC.

This chain uses TRBV18 with TRBJ2-3; the D is unclear. The CDR3 consists of 14 residues. From germline, CDR1 is KGHSH and CDR2 LQKENI. V lost 5 bases and J 4 bases, leaving 13 bases between the germline ends. CDR3 residues: CASSLSGASDTQYF. The DNA for the CDR3 is TGTGCCAGCTCATTATCGGGTGCTTCAGATACGCAGTATTTT.

This chain joins TRBV23-1 and TRBJ1-2; 10 bases align to TRBD1. TRBV23-1 has ORF status, its function being uncertain. V shed 7 bases and J 8 bases; nucleotides not matched to a gene: 4. There are 12 residues in the CDR3. The CDR3: CASTGTGAGYTF. For the CDR3, the DNA is TGCGCCAGCACCGGGACAGGGGCCGGCTACACCTTC.

The gene calls are TRBV10-3 and TRBJ2-5; 7 nucleotides match TRBD1. The closer fit of TRBJ2-7 to the DNA end suggests the J call may be wrong. The CDR3 is 14 residues long. Germline CDR1 is ENHRY and CDR2 is SYGVKD. Here the CDR3 DNA reads TGTGCCATCAGCCGGGACAGTTCCTCCTACGAGCAGTACTTC. It translates to CAISRDSSSYEQYF.

This chain uses TRBV18 with TRBJ2-5; D may be TRBD2 (5 bases). CDR1 and CDR2 from the germline V gene are KGHSH and LQKENI. The CDR3 loop spans 21 amino acids. The ends were cut back, 3 bases at V and 5 bases at J, with 34 bases in the middle. The CDR3 loop is CASSPPLSRGRARTSGETQYF. In nucleotides, the CDR3 is TGTGCCAGCTCACCCCCCCTTAGTAGAGGCCGGGCTCGGACGTCGGGGGAGACCCAGTACTTC.

The chain combines TRBV7-2 with TRBJ2-3, with D possibly TRBD2 on 6 matching bases. The CDR3 is 13 residues long. The germline CDR1 and CDR2 sequences are SGHTA and FQGNSA. Trimming removed 5 bases from V and 8 bases from J, with 14 bases in between. CDR3: CASSVSGETTQYF. The CDR3 DNA sequence: TGTGCCAGCAGCGTATCGGGGGAAACTACGCAGTATTTT.